This is a list of T cell receptor beta chains from one sample in a study of cytomegalovirus exposure and HLA in healthy donors. The repertoire was sequenced with immunoSEQ multiplex PCR; TCRdb's copy has only in-frame clones and lacks some. In the table there are approximately 180,000 clones, approximately 78% of which are singletons. Sequences were obtained from PBMCs. All receptors come from a woman aged 18 to 35 in good health and CMV-seronegative. Both conserved end residues are part of each CDR3. D genes are given only for firm matches. Size values are once, few and many counts, or a class for expanded clones, and some rows have none.

abundance: -
d_gene: -
j_gene: TRBJ2-5
v_gene: TRBV28
len: 15
CDR3aa: CASGSKQGRVETQYF

abundance: -
d_gene: -
j_gene: TRBJ1-2
v_gene: TRBV7-9
len: 14
CDR3aa: CASSLSSRNYGYTF

abundance: -
d_gene: -
j_gene: TRBJ1-5
v_gene: TRBV6-6
len: 15
CDR3aa: CASSYGGIRGQPQHF

abundance: -
d_gene: -
j_gene: TRBJ1-6
v_gene: TRBV28
len: 13
CDR3aa: CASSPSYNSPLHF

abundance: -
d_gene: TRBD1
j_gene: TRBJ1-2
v_gene: TRBV11-2
len: 15
CDR3aa: CASSPPKGTAYGYTF

abundance: -
d_gene: TRBD1
j_gene: TRBJ1-4
v_gene: TRBV6-1
len: 15
CDR3aa: CASSEGGTGAEKLFF

abundance: few
d_gene: -
j_gene: TRBJ1-3
v_gene: TRBV4-1
len: 14
CDR3aa: CASSQVSSGNTIYF

abundance: -
d_gene: TRBD2
j_gene: TRBJ2-7
v_gene: TRBV30
len: 16
CDR3aa: CAWPLYWAGGGWEQYF

abundance: -
d_gene: TRBD2
j_gene: TRBJ2-1
v_gene: TRBV6-5
len: 16
CDR3aa: CASSYDLAGVSNEQFF

abundance: -
d_gene: -
j_gene: TRBJ1-3
v_gene: TRBV7-8
len: 14
CDR3aa: CASASESSGNTIYF

abundance: -
d_gene: TRBD2
j_gene: TRBJ2-5
v_gene: TRBV4-1
len: 15
CDR3aa: CASSIMAGDQETQYF

abundance: -
d_gene: TRBD2
j_gene: TRBJ2-1
v_gene: TRBV19
len: 13
CDR3aa: CASSIEGRDEQFF

abundance: -
d_gene: -
j_gene: TRBJ2-7
v_gene: TRBV6-1
len: 12
CDR3aa: CASEGAGVEQYF

abundance: -
d_gene: TRBD2
j_gene: TRBJ2-1
v_gene: TRBV4-3
len: 18
CDR3aa: CASSQGVVAGTSYNEQFF

abundance: -
d_gene: TRBD1
j_gene: TRBJ2-2
v_gene: TRBV6-5
len: 15
CDR3aa: CASSAQGAPTGELFF

abundance: -
d_gene: -
j_gene: TRBJ2-2
v_gene: TRBV28
len: 16
CDR3aa: CASSLKTGKNTGELFF

abundance: once
d_gene: TRBD2
j_gene: TRBJ2-5
v_gene: TRBV4-3
len: 15
CDR3aa: CASSQASGRQETQYF

abundance: few
d_gene: -
j_gene: TRBJ1-1
v_gene: TRBV2
len: 13
CDR3aa: CASSLLRWQEAFF

abundance: few
d_gene: -
j_gene: TRBJ1-4
v_gene: TRBV28
len: 14
CDR3aa: CASSFRPPVGGLFF

abundance: -
d_gene: TRBD2
j_gene: TRBJ2-2
v_gene: TRBV7-2
len: 15
CDR3aa: CASSLILAGAGELFF

abundance: few
d_gene: -
j_gene: TRBJ2-6
v_gene: TRBV5-6
len: 17
CDR3aa: CASNPRPPGSGANVLTF

abundance: -
d_gene: TRBD1
j_gene: TRBJ2-7
v_gene: TRBV28
len: 17
CDR3aa: CASSSGQGEWEMSEQYF

abundance: -
d_gene: -
j_gene: TRBJ2-3
v_gene: TRBV13
len: 16
CDR3aa: CASSPRVKPSTDTQYF

abundance: -
d_gene: TRBD2
j_gene: TRBJ2-3
v_gene: TRBV4-3
len: 19
CDR3aa: CASSQDYTSGRAGTDTQYF

abundance: -
d_gene: -
j_gene: TRBJ2-7
v_gene: TRBV5-6
len: 15
CDR3aa: CASSRLVGRGGEQYF

abundance: -
d_gene: -
j_gene: TRBJ2-2
v_gene: TRBV10-1
len: 13
CDR3aa: CASSDRRTGELFF

abundance: -
d_gene: TRBD2
j_gene: TRBJ2-5
v_gene: TRBV7-9
len: 16
CDR3aa: CASSQGLAGTKETQYF

abundance: -
d_gene: -
j_gene: TRBJ2-3
v_gene: TRBV5-1
len: 16
CDR3aa: CASSLVLGARADTQYF

abundance: -
d_gene: -
j_gene: TRBJ2-7
v_gene: TRBV7-7
len: 13
CDR3aa: CASSLGHTYEQYF

abundance: -
d_gene: -
j_gene: TRBJ2-3
v_gene: TRBV6-5
len: 13
CDR3aa: CASSSGARDTQYF

abundance: -
d_gene: TRBD2
j_gene: TRBJ2-1
v_gene: TRBV18
len: 15
CDR3aa: CASSLPGGTYNEQFF

abundance: -
d_gene: -
j_gene: TRBJ2-1
v_gene: TRBV28
len: 16
CDR3aa: CASSLHVAGRRDEQFF

abundance: -
d_gene: -
j_gene: TRBJ1-3
v_gene: TRBV6-1
len: 15
CDR3aa: CASSEGRQVENTIYF

abundance: -
d_gene: TRBD2
j_gene: TRBJ2-3
v_gene: TRBV2
len: 13
CDR3aa: CASKAGDTDTQYF

abundance: -
d_gene: -
j_gene: TRBJ2-7
v_gene: TRBV28
len: 12
CDR3aa: CASSYSSYEQYF

abundance: -
d_gene: -
j_gene: TRBJ1-1
v_gene: TRBV5-4
len: 12
CDR3aa: CASSLDSHKAFF

abundance: -
d_gene: TRBD1
j_gene: TRBJ1-1
v_gene: TRBV6-5
len: 14
CDR3aa: CASSYQGANTEAFF

abundance: -
d_gene: -
j_gene: TRBJ2-3
v_gene: TRBV4-3
len: 12
CDR3aa: CASSREGGTQYF

abundance: -
d_gene: TRBD1
j_gene: TRBJ1-2
v_gene: TRBV7-8
len: 13
CDR3aa: CASSQTGLVGYTF

abundance: once
d_gene: -
j_gene: TRBJ2-1
v_gene: TRBV9
len: 15
CDR3aa: CASSVGEGRMDEQFF

abundance: -
d_gene: -
j_gene: TRBJ1-1
v_gene: TRBV30
len: 13
CDR3aa: CAWSRGMDTEAFF

abundance: -
d_gene: -
j_gene: TRBJ2-5
v_gene: TRBV5-1
len: 14
CDR3aa: CASSFLKGTGTQYF

abundance: -
d_gene: -
j_gene: TRBJ1-4
v_gene: TRBV7-9
len: 17
CDR3aa: CASSIPNTTGLVEKLFF

abundance: -
d_gene: -
j_gene: TRBJ1-5
v_gene: TRBV28
len: 13
CDR3aa: CASTTGPREPQHF

abundance: -
d_gene: TRBD2
j_gene: TRBJ2-2
v_gene: TRBV9
len: 17
CDR3aa: CASSLRPGLASTGELFF

abundance: -
d_gene: -
j_gene: TRBJ2-7
v_gene: TRBV29-1
len: 13
CDR3aa: CSVEGASRWEQYF

abundance: -
d_gene: TRBD1
j_gene: TRBJ2-2
v_gene: TRBV7-2
len: 16
CDR3aa: CASSLRTGGATGELFF

abundance: once
d_gene: TRBD1
j_gene: -
v_gene: TRBV6-5
len: 15
CDR3aa: CASSLHGTGLYEQYF

abundance: few
d_gene: -
j_gene: TRBJ1-5
v_gene: TRBV6-5
len: 13
CDR3aa: CASSLSGYQPQHF

abundance: -
d_gene: -
j_gene: TRBJ1-1
v_gene: TRBV28
len: 12
CDR3aa: CASSFPLTEAFF

abundance: -
d_gene: -
j_gene: TRBJ1-5
v_gene: TRBV5-4
len: 15
CDR3aa: CASSLYPAANQPQHF

abundance: -
d_gene: -
j_gene: TRBJ1-2
v_gene: TRBV7-2
len: 15
CDR3aa: CASSTGGANNYGYTF

abundance: -
d_gene: -
j_gene: TRBJ2-1
v_gene: TRBV11-3
len: 12
CDR3aa: CASSLVDNEQFF

abundance: -
d_gene: -
j_gene: TRBJ2-1
v_gene: TRBV7-9
len: 13
CDR3aa: CASSAQVWSEQFF

abundance: -
d_gene: TRBD2
j_gene: TRBJ2-5
v_gene: TRBV7-6
len: 16
CDR3aa: CASSNNGGSLGETQYF

abundance: once
d_gene: -
j_gene: TRBJ2-7
v_gene: TRBV10-2
len: 14
CDR3aa: CASGKPTGHYEQYF

abundance: -
d_gene: -
j_gene: TRBJ2-1
v_gene: TRBV6-5
len: 14
CDR3aa: CACSYKTGLNEQFF